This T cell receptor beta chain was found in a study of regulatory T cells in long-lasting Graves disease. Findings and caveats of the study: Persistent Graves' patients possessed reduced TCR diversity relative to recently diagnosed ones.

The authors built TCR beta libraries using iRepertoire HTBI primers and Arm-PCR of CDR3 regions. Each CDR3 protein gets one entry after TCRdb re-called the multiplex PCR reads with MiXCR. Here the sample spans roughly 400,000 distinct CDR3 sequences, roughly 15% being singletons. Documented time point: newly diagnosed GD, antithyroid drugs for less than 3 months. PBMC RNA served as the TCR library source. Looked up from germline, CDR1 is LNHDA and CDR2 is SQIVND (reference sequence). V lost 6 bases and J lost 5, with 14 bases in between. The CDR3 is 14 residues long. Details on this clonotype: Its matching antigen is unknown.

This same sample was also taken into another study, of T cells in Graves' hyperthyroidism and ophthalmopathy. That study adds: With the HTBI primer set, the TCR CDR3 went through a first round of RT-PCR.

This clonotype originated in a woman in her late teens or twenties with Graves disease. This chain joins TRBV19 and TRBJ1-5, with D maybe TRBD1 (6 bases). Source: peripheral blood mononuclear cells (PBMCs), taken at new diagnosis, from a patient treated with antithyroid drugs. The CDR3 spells CASSSDRTYQPQHF. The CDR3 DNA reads TGTGCCAGTAGCAGCGACAGGACCTATCAGCCCCAGCATTTT.